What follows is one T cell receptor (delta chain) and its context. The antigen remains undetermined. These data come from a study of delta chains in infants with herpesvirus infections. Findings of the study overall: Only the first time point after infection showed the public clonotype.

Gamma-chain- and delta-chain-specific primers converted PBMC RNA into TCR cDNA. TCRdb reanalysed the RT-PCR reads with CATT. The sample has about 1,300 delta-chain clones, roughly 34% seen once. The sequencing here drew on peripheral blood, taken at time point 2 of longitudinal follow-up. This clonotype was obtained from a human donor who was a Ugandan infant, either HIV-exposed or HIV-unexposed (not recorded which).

CDR3: CALGEGVPWPSYVWGAYYKLIF. In DNA form, the CDR3 reads TGTGCTCTTGGGGAGGGGGTTCCGTGGCCTTCCTACGTGTGGGGAGCGTATTATAAACTCATCTTT. This chain links TRDV1 with TRDJ1; 9 bases align to TRDD2. The CDR3 runs 22 residues. V dropped 3 bases and J dropped 6; count of bases not matched to a gene: 29. CDR1 and CDR2 (germline): TSWWSYY, QGS.